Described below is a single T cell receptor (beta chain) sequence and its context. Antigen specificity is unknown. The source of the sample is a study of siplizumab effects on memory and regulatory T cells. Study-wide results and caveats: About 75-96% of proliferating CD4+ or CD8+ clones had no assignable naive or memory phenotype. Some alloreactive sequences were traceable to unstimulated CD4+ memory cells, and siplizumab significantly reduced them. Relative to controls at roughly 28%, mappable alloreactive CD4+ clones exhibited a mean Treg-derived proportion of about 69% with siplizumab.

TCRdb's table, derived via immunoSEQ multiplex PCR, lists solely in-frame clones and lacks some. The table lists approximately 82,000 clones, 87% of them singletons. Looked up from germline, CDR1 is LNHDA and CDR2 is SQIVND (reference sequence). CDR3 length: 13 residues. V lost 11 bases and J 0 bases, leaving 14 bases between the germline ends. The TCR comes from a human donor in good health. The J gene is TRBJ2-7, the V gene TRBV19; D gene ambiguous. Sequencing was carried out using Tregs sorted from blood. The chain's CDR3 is CAAAPWGSYEQYF. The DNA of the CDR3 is TGTGCCGCGGCCCCATGGGGCTCCTACGAGCAGTACTTC. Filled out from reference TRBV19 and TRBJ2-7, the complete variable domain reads DGGITQSPKYLFRKEGQNVTLSCEQNLNHDAMYWYRQDPGQGLRLIYYSQIVNDFQKGDIAEGYSVSREKKESFPLTVTSAQKNPTAFYLCAAAPWGSYEQYFGPGTRLTVT.